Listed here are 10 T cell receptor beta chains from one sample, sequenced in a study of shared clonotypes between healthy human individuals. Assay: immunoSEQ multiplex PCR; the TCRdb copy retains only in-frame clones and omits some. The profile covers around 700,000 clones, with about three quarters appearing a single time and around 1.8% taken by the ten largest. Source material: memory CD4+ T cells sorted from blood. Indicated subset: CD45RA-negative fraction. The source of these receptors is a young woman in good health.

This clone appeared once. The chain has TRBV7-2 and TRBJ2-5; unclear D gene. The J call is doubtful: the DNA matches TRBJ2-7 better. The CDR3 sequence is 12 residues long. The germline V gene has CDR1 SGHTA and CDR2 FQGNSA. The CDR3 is CASSSDWAEQYF. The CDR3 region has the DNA TGTGCCAGCAGCTCCGATTGGGCCGAGCAGTACTTC.

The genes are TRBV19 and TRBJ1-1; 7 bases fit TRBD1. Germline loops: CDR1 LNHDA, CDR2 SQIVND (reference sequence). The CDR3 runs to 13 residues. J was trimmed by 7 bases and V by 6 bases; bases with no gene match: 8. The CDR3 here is CASRKDGTDEAFF. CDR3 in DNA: TGTGCCAGTAGAAAAGACGGGACAGATGAAGCTTTCTTT.

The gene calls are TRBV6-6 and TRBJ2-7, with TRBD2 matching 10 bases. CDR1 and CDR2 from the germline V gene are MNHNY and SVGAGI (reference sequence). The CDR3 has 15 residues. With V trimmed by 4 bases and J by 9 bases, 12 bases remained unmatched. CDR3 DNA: TGTGCCAGCAGTTCCGAGCGGGAGGGGTTTGGCGTGCAGTACTTC. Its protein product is CASSSEREGFGVQYF.

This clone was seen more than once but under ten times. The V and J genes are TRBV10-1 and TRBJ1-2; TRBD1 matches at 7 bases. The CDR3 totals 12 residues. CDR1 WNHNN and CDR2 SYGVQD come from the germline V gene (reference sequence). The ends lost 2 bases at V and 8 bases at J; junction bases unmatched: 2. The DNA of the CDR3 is TGCGCCAGCAGTGAGGGCAGGGGGGGCTACACCTTC. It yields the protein CASSEGRGGYTF.

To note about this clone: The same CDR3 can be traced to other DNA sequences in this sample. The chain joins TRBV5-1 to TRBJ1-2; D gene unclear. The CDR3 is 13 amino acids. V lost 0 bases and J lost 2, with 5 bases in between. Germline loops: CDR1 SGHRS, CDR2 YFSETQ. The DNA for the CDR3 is TGCGCCAGCAGCTTGGTAGAAAACTATGGCTACACCTTC. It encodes CASSLVENYGYTF.

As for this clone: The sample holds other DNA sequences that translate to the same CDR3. As DNA, the CDR3 is TGCAGTGCGAACCCGGGCAATGAGCAGTTCTTC. Translating gives CSANPGNEQFF. V is TRBV20-1 and J is TRBJ2-1; D gene uncertain. Looked up from germline, CDR1 is DFQATT and CDR2 is SNEGSKA (reference sequence). The CDR3 has 11 amino acids. The V gene lost 6 bases and the J gene lost 6 bases, with 9 bases spanning the gap.

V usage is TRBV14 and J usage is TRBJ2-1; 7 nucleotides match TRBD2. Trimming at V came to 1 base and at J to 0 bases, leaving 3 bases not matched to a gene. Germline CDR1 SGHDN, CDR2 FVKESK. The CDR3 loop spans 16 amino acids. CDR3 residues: CASSQGSGASYNEQFF. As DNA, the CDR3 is TGTGCCAGCAGCCAAGGCAGCGGGGCCTCCTACAATGAGCAGTTCTTC.

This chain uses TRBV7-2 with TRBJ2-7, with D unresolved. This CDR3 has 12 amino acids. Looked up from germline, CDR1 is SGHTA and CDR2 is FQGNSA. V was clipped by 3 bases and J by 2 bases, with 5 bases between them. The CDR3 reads CASSLSTYEQYF. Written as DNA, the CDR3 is TGTGCCAGCAGCTTGTCTACCTACGAGCAGTACTTC.

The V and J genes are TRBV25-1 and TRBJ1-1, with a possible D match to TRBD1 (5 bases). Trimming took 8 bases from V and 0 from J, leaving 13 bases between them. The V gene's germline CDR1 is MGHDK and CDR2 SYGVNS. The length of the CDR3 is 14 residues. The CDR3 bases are TGTGCCAGCGACGAGGGGAAAATGAACACTGAAGCTTTCTTT. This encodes CASDEGKMNTEAFF.

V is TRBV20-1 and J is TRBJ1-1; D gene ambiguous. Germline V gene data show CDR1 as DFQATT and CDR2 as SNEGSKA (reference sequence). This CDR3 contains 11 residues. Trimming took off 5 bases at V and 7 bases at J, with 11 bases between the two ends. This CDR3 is CSAGLLSEAFF. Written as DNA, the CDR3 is TGCAGTGCTGGACTGTTAAGTGAAGCTTTCTTT.